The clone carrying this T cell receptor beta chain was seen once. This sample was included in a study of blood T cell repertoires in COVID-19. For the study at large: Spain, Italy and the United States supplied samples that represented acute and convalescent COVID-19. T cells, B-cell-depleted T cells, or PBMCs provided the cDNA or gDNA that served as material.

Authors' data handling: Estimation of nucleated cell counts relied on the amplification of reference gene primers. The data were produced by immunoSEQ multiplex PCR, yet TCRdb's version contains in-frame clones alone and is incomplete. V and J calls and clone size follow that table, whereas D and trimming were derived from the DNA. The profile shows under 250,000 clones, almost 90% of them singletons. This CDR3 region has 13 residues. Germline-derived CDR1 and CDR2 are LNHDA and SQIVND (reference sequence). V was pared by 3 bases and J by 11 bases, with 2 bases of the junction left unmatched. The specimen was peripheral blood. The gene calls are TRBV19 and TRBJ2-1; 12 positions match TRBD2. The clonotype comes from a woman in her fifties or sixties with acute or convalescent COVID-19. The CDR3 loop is CASSIGLAGKQFF. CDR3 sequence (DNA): TGTGCCAGTAGTATTGGACTAGCGGGGAAGCAGTTCTTC.